The clone carrying this T cell receptor (beta chain) was picked up many times. Its antigen is unknown. Through Arm-PCR of CDR3 regions and iRepertoire HTBI primers, TCR beta libraries were built. In TCRdb, the multiplex PCR reads were re-called with MiXCR into one record per CDR3 protein. The data show about 450,000 distinct CDR3 sequences, about a sixth seen once. The time point denotes: newly diagnosed GD, antithyroid drugs for less than 3 months. Researchers made the TCR library from RNA that was extracted from PBMCs. American Thyroid Association guidelines defined Graves' disease diagnosis. The entry originates in a study of regulatory T cells in long-lasting Graves disease. Across the whole study: The antithyroid drugs taken by newly diagnosed Graves' patients had been used for under 3 months. Findings and limits, study-wide: The small sample size may have reduced accuracy.

This CDR3 is built from 15 residues. Germline assignment: CDR1 MNHEY and CDR2 SMNVEV (reference sequence). The V and J ends lost 2 bases and 6 bases, in that order; junction bases with no gene match: 5. The same data also went into a second study, on T cells in Graves' hyperthyroidism and ophthalmopathy. From that paper: Disease duration under 2 months; hyperthyroidism patients were aged 18 to 65.

The sequencing here drew on peripheral blood mononuclear cells (PBMCs), taken at new diagnosis, from a patient treated with antithyroid drugs. V gene TRBV27 combines with J gene TRBJ2-1, with 9 positions matching TRBD2. This TCR was recovered from a woman aged 25 to 39 with Graves disease. This chain's CDR3 is CASSLAASGTNEQFF. The CDR3 DNA reads TGTGCCAGCAGTTTAGCGGCTAGCGGGACCAATGAGCAGTTCTTC.